A single sample is the source of the 20 T cell receptor beta chains below, sequenced in a study of PD-L1 blockade in urothelial cancer. Profiled with immunoSEQ multiplex PCR; TCRdb holds only in-frame clones, not every one. The profile covers fewer than 25,000 clones, with approximately 83% appearing a single time and roughly 1.7% taken by the ten largest. Time point noted: peripheral blood 6 weeks after treatment start. The specimen was PBMCs, collected around atezolizumab (anti-PD-L1) treatment. The receptor source for this set is a man aged 45-65 years with urothelial cancer.

In this sample, this clone turned up a few times. The J gene is TRBJ2-5, the V gene TRBV5-1; 8 bases match TRBD1. CDR1 is SGHRS and CDR2 is YFSETQ in the germline V gene. This CDR3 is 14 amino acids long. V dropped 3 bases and J dropped 4; count of bases not matched to a gene: 5. The chain's CDR3 is CASSYPTGGETQYF. In DNA form, the CDR3 reads TGCGCCAGCAGCTACCCAACAGGGGGAGAGACCCAGTACTTC.

This clone was seen only a few times. The chain couples TRBV28 to TRBJ2-7, with 9 positions matching TRBD1. Germline V CDR1 and CDR2: MDHEN, SYDVKM. The CDR3 is made up of 14 amino acids. V lost 5 bases, J lost 6 bases, and 8 bases stayed unmatched. For the CDR3, the DNA is TGTGCCAGCAGTCCCGGGACAGGGTCTCGCGAGCAGTACTTC. Translating it yields CASSPGTGSREQYF.

The chain recombines TRBV14 with TRBJ2-7, with D possibly being TRBD2 (7 bases). The length of the CDR3 is 15 residues. V dropped 0 bases and J dropped 5 bases, with 14 bases sitting between them. Per germline, CDR1 SGHDN and CDR2 FVKESK. This chain's CDR3 is CASSQEWGGAHEQYV. The CDR3 bases are TGTGCCAGCAGCCAAGAATGGGGGGGCGCCCACGAGCAGTACGTC.

The J gene is TRBJ2-1, the V gene TRBV5-6; 7 nucleotides match TRBD2. Germline V gene lookup returns CDR1 SGHDT and CDR2 YYEEEE. The trim removed 3 bases at V and 3 bases at J, leaving 9 bases unmatched. The CDR3 contains 16 residues. CDR3 sequence: CASSSRTRRLYNEQFF. Here the CDR3 DNA reads TGTGCCAGCAGCTCTCGGACTAGGCGGCTCTACAATGAGCAGTTCTTC.

The chain carries TRBV20-1 and TRBJ2-1, with D possibly TRBD2 on 6 matching bases. The CDR3 length is 11 residues. V was trimmed by 2 bases and J by 10 bases, leaving 9 bases between them. CDR1 DFQATT and CDR2 SNEGSKA come from the germline V gene (reference sequence). CDR3 in amino acids: CSARLAGEQFF. CDR3 DNA sequence: TGCAGTGCTAGACTCGCGGGAGAGCAGTTCTTC.

The table lists this clone with a few counts. CDR3: CASSFQNTEAFF. The CDR3 DNA reads as TGTGCCAGCAGTTTCCAGAACACTGAAGCTTTCTTT. The rearrangement joins TRBV7-9 to TRBJ1-1; no definite D call. This CDR3 is built from 12 residues. V shed 6 bases and J shed 1 base, with 6 bases lying between them. Germline CDR1 and CDR2: SEHNR and FQNEAQ (reference sequence).

V is TRBV4-2 and J is TRBJ1-5, with 8 bases lining up with TRBD1. J gave up 4 bases and V 4 bases, and 6 bases lay outside the gene matches. From germline, CDR1 is LGHNA and CDR2 YNFKEQ. The CDR3 consists of 15 residues. In nucleotides, the CDR3 is TGTGCCAGCAGCCTCAACAGGGGGGCAAATCAGCCCCAGCATTTT. Translation: CASSLNRGANQPQHF.

This chain uses TRBV6-4 with TRBJ2-1; 14 nucleotides match TRBD2. This CDR3 is 14 amino acids long. The germline CDR1 and CDR2 sequences are MRHNA and SNTAGT. V lost 6 bases, J lost 6 bases, and 1 base stayed unmatched. This chain's CDR3 is CASSGTSGSNEQFF. DNA of the CDR3: TGTGCCAGCAGCGGGACTAGCGGGAGCAATGAGCAGTTCTTC.

The chain couples TRBV6-4 to TRBJ2-2, with TRBD2 matching over 9 bases. Unmatched junction bases numbered 2, after V lost 4 bases and J lost 5 bases. This CDR3 has 14 residues. Germline values: CDR1 MRHNA, CDR2 SNTAGT. In DNA, the CDR3 is TGTGCCAGCAGTGGTAGCGGGAGAACCGGGGAGCTGTTTTTT. Translation: CASSGSGRTGELFF.

The chain combines TRBV2 with TRBJ1-1; D gene ambiguous. The germline V gene encodes CDR1 SNHLY and CDR2 FYNNEI. The CDR3 consists of 14 residues. V gave up 4 bases and J gave up 1 base, with 10 bases separating them. CDR3 coding DNA: TGTGCCAGCAGTGTCCCCCCCCAGAACACTGAAGCTTTCTTT. Amino acids: CASSVPPQNTEAFF.

The chain combines TRBV19 with TRBJ1-5; no clear D. V dropped 4 bases and J dropped 1 base, with 8 bases sitting between them. There are 14 residues in the CDR3. Per the germline V gene, CDR1 is LNHDA and CDR2 is SQIVND (reference sequence). The CDR3 reads CASSRYTSNQPQHF. The CDR3 DNA reads TGTGCCAGTAGTAGGTACACCAGCAATCAGCCCCAGCATTTT.

The gene calls are TRBV6-5 and TRBJ1-3; D is uncertain. The V end was cut by 1 base, the J end by 0 bases, with 10 bases between. Germline values: CDR1 MNHEY, CDR2 SVGAGI. This CDR3 comprises 16 residues. CDR3 residues: CASSYYDMSSGNTIYF. The CDR3 DNA sequence: TGTGCCAGCAGTTACTACGACATGAGCTCTGGAAACACCATATATTTT.

This sequence joins TRBV2 and TRBJ1-4; 9 bases are a match to TRBD1. Germline values: CDR1 SNHLY, CDR2 FYNNEI. J lost 6 bases, V lost 6 bases, and 5 bases had no gene match. This CDR3 contains 14 residues. CDR3 in DNA: TGTGCCAGCAGACGACAGGGGGGATATGAAAAACTGTTTTTT. Translation gives CASRRQGGYEKLFF.

This clone was found once. This sequence joins TRBV11-2 and TRBJ2-5, with D possibly TRBD2 on 6 matching bases. This CDR3 contains 16 residues. Germline-derived CDR1 and CDR2 are SGHAT and FQNNGV. V lost 5 bases and J lost 5, with 21 bases in between. The CDR3 protein is CASSARSGVNSETQYF. The CDR3 DNA reads TGTGCCAGCAGCGCAAGGTCGGGAGTAAATAGTGAGACCCAGTACTTC.

The V and J genes are TRBV29-1 and TRBJ1-5; 8 bases are shared with TRBD1. The junction had 5 bases not matched to a gene; V was cut back by 5 bases and J by 5 bases. CDR1 and CDR2 from the germline V gene are SQVTM and ANQGSEA. The CDR3 length is 13 residues. CDR3 sequence reads: CSVSPGGDQPQHF. The CDR3 DNA reads as TGCAGCGTTAGTCCAGGGGGCGATCAGCCCCAGCATTTT. Complete variable domain (other parts from reference TRBV29-1 and TRBJ1-5): SAVISQKPSRDICQRGTSLTIQCQVDSQVTMMFWYRQQPGQSLTLIATANQGSEATYESGFVIDKFPISRPNLTFSTLTVSNMSPEDSSIYLCSVSPGGDQPQHFGDGTRLSIL.

The rearrangement uses TRBV4-2 and TRBJ2-3; 7 positions match TRBD1. The germline V gene encodes CDR1 LGHNA and CDR2 YNFKEQ. The CDR3 is 16 amino acids. Trimming took 1 base from V and 5 from J; bases not matched to a gene: 9. This CDR3 reads CASSQGTGTAIDTQYF. CDR3 nucleotide sequence: TGTGCCAGCAGCCAAGGGACCGGGACAGCTATAGATACGCAGTATTTT.

The J gene is TRBJ1-5, the V gene TRBV6-4, with TRBD1 matching over 8 bases. CDR1 is MRHNA and CDR2 is SNTAGT in the germline V gene. V shed 5 bases and J 2 bases; nucleotides not matched to a gene: 2. The CDR3 loop spans 14 amino acids. The CDR3 spells CASSPGGGNQPQHF. The CDR3 DNA reads as TGTGCCAGCAGTCCAGGGGGCGGCAATCAGCCCCAGCATTTT.

CDR3 region: CASSIALARAGELFF. CDR3 nucleotide sequence: TGTGCCAGTAGTATAGCGTTAGCGCGGGCCGGGGAGCTGTTTTTT. This chain uses TRBV19 with TRBJ2-2, with TRBD2 as a possible D gene (5 bases). Germline CDR1 LNHDA, CDR2 SQIVND (reference sequence). The V end lost 1 base, the J end lost 6 bases, and 12 bases lay between the germline ends. This CDR3 region has 15 residues.

V is TRBV7-8 and J is TRBJ2-2; D is perhaps TRBD1 (6 bases). Per the germline V gene, CDR1 is SGHVS and CDR2 is FQNEAQ. The CDR3 covers 14 residues. V lost 5 bases, J lost 3 bases, and 10 bases lay in between. CDR3 nucleotides: TGTGCCAGCAGCGACAGGAGTTACACCGGGGAGCTGTTTTTT. It codes for CASSDRSYTGELFF.

The CDR3 bases are TGTGCCAGCAGCGTAGGGACAGGGGGTTCCGGTGGGGAGCTGTTTTTT. The encoded protein is CASSVGTGGSGGELFF. The gene calls are TRBV9 and TRBJ2-2; 10 bases agree with TRBD1. The CDR3 has 16 residues. Germline CDR1 SGDLS, CDR2 YYNGEE. The trim removed 0 bases at V and 8 bases at J, leaving 7 bases unmatched.